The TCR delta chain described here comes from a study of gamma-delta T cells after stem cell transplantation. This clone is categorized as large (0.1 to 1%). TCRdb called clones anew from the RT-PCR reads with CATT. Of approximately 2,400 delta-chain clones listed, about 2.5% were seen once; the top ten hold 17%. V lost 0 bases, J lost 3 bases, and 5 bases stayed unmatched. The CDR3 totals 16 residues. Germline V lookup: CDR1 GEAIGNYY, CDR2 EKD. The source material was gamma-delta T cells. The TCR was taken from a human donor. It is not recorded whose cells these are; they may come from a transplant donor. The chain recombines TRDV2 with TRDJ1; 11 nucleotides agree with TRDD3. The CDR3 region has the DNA TGTGCCTGTGACACCGTGAATGGGGGATACGCCGATAAACTCATCTTT. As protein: CACDTVNGGYADKLIF.